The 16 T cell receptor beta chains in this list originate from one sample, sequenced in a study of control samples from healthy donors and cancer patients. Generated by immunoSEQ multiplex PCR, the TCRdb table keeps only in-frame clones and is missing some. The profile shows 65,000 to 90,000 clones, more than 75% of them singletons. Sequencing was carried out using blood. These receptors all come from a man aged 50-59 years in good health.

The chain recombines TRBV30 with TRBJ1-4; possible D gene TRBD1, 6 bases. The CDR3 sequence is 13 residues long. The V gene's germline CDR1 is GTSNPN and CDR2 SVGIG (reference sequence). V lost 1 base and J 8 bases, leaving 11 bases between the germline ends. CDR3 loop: CAWSDRVGEKLFF. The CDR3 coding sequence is TGTGCCTGGAGTGACAGGGTAGGAGAAAAACTGTTTTTT.

For the CDR3, the DNA is TGTGCCAGCAGCTTGGAAGGGGGGAGTTCACCCCTCCACTTT. Translating it yields CASSLEGGSSPLHF. The gene calls are TRBV5-6 and TRBJ1-6, with a possible D match to TRBD1 (6 bases). V lost 0 bases and J lost 9, with 10 bases in between. CDR1 is SGHDT, CDR2 YYEEEE, per germline. The CDR3 runs to 14 residues.

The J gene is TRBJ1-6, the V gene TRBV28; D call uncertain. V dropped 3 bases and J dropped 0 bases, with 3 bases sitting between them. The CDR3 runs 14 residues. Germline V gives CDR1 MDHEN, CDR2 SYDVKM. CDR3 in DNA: TGTGCCAGCAGTTTTTACTCCTATAATTCACCCCTCCACTTT. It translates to CASSFYSYNSPLHF.

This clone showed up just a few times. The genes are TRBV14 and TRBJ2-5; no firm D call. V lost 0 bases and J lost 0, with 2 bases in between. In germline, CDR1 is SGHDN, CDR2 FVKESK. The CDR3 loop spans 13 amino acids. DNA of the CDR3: TGTGCCAGCAGCCAAGATAACCAAGAGACCCAGTACTTC. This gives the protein CASSQDNQETQYF.

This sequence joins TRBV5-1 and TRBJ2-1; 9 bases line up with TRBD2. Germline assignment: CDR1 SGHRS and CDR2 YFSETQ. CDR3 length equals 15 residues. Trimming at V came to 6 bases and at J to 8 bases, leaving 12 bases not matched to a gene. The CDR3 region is CASTLAGSEWDEQFF. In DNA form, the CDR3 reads TGCGCCAGCACCCTAGCGGGAAGTGAGTGGGATGAGCAGTTCTTC.

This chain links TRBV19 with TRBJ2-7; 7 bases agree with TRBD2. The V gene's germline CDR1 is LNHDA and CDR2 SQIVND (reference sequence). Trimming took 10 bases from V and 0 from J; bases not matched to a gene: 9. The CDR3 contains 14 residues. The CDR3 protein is CAIPAGSSSYEQYF. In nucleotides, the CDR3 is TGTGCCATTCCAGCGGGATCAAGCTCCTACGAGCAGTACTTC.

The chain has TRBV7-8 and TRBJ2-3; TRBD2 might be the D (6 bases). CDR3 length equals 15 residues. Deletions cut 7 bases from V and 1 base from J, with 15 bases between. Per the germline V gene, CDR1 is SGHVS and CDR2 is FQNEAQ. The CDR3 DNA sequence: TGTGCCAGCATCCAGAGGAGGGTTCGCACAGATACGCAGTATTTT. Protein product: CASIQRRVRTDTQYF.

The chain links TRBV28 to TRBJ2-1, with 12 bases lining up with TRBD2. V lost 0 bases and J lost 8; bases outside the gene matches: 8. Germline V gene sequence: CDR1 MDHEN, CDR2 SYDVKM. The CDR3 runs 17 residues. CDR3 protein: CASSLWPTSGGGDEQFF. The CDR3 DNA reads TGTGCCAGCAGTTTATGGCCGACTAGCGGGGGAGGTGATGAGCAGTTCTTC.

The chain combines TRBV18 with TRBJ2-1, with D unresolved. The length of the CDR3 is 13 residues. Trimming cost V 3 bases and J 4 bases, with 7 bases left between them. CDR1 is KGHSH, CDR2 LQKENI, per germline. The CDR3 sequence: CASSPGKYNEQFF. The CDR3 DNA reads TGTGCCAGCTCACCGGGGAAGTACAATGAGCAGTTCTTC.

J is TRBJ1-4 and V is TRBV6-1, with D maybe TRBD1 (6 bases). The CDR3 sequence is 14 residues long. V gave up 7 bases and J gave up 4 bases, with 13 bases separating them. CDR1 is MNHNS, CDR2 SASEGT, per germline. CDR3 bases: TGTGCCAGCATCCGGGACACGCTTAATGAAAAACTGTTTTTT. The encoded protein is CASIRDTLNEKLFF.

As DNA, the CDR3 is TGTGCCAGCAGTTTAAGGGGTAACACTGAAGCTTTCTTT. It codes for CASSLRGNTEAFF. J is TRBJ1-1 and V is TRBV12-3 or TRBV12-4; TRBD1 is a possible D gene (5 bases). This CDR3 is 13 amino acids long. Trimming cost V 2 bases and J 2 bases, with 6 bases left between them.

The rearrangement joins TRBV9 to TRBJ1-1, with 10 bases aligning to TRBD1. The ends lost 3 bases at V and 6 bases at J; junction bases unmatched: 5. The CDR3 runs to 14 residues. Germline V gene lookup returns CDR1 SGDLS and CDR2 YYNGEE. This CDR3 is CASSASGTGAEAFF. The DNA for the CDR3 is TGTGCCAGCAGCGCCTCCGGGACAGGGGCTGAAGCTTTCTTT.

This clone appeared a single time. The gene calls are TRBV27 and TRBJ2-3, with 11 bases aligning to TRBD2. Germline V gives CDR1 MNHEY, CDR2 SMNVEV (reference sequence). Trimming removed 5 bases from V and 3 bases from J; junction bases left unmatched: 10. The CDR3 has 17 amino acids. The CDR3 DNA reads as TGTGCCAGCAGTCATTTGGGACTAGCGGTTTTAACAGATACGCAGTATTTT. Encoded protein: CASSHLGLAVLTDTQYF.

The DNA of the CDR3 is TGTGCCAGCAGTTCGGGGGGAGCCACCTCTGGAAACACCATATATTTT. As protein: CASSSGGATSGNTIYF. The chain employs TRBV7-9 and TRBJ1-3; possible D gene TRBD1, 5 bases. Germline V CDR1 and CDR2: SEHNR, FQNEAQ (reference sequence). Trimming took off 6 bases at V and 0 bases at J, with 15 bases between the two ends. CDR3 length: 16 amino acids.

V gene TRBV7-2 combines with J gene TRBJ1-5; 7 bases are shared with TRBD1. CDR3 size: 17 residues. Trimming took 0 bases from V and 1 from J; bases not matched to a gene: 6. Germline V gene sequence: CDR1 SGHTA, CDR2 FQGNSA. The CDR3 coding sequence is TGTGCCAGCAGCTTAGCGATAGGGGGCGGAAGCAATCAGCCCCAGCATTTT. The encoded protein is CASSLAIGGGSNQPQHF.

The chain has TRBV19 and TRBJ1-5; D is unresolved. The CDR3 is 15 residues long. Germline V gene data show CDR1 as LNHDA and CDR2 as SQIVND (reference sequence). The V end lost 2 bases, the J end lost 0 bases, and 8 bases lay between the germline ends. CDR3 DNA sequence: TGTGCCAGTAGTATATCGGCTTATAGCAATCAGCCCCAGCATTTT. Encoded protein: CASSISAYSNQPQHF. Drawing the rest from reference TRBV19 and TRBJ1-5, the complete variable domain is DGGITQSPKYLFRKEGQNVTLSCEQNLNHDAMYWYRQDPGQGLRLIYYSQIVNDFQKGDIAEGYSVSREKKESFPLTVTSAQKNPTAFYLCASSISAYSNQPQHFGDGTRLSIL.